The clone carrying this TCR beta chain appeared a single time. Authors' data handling: Using reference gene primer amplification, nucleated cell counts were estimated. The method was immunoSEQ multiplex PCR; TCRdb's version includes in-frame clones alone and lacks a portion of them. The DNA was the basis for D and trimming; V, J and clone size are from that table. The sample lists a few hundred thousand clones, around nine tenths seen once, with under 2% in the top ten. The record originates from a study of blood T cell repertoires in COVID-19. Overall study context: The samples span acute and convalescent COVID-19 from the United States, Italy and Spain. T cells, B-cell-depleted T cells, or PBMCs supplied cDNA or gDNA.

Germline V gene sequence: CDR1 KGHSH, CDR2 LQKENI. The CDR3 loop spans 15 amino acids. Trimming shortened V by 5 bases and J by 2 bases, and 14 bases separated the two germline ends. The sequenced sample consisted of peripheral blood. This rearrangement joins TRBV18 to TRBJ2-3, with a possible D match to TRBD1 (5 bases). The receptor was isolated from a man aged 30 to 39 with active or convalescent COVID-19. The CDR3: CASSKSTGPTDTQYF. The CDR3 DNA reads TGTGCCAGCTCAAAAAGCACAGGACCCACAGATACGCAGTATTTT.